This section outlines one T cell receptor (beta chain) sequence together with its context. The antigen this receptor binds is unknown. The input lacks base qualities; no much larger clone sits a single base away. This sample stems from a study of cytomegalovirus exposure and HLA in healthy donors (dated by TCRdb to 2016 to 2017). Broadly, across the study: According to an earlier analysis of several hundred of the donors, 150 million to 200 million T cells yielded roughly 110 million unique TCR beta sequences and around 280 Gb of sequence data. In the later analysis, no new phenotypic data were used to find candidate immune exposures; instead, reliance was placed on TCR beta sequences and their occurrence across donors. Every repertoire in the discovery cohort had been generated on one and the same sequencing platform. To predict cytomegalovirus infection status, the study combined high-throughput TCR immunosequencing, statistical association of individual TCRs with disease status, and machine learning. A later analysis re-examined previously published TCR beta repertoires from over 500 donors and added high-resolution HLA genotyping to investigate patterns of TCR occurrence. Approximately 300 gigabases of sequencing data and around 85 million unique TCR sequences made up an early release that covered 500 to 700 HLA-typed donors. Donor age, sex, ethnicity and CMV serostatus were collected together with the repertoire data. The study aimed to test whether signatures of past pathogen exposure could be identified by cataloging public T cell receptors. HLA typing covered class I and class II loci at four-digit resolution. In addition to the first cohort of approximately 670 subjects, a separate validation cohort of approximately 130 different subjects was used. Using immunosequencing, the study profiled T cell repertoires from fewer than 850 subjects and related those repertoires to cytomegalovirus serostatus. Four to six DR-DQ haplotypes were handled as single units for association and clustering, since linkage in the cohort was strong. In a later genetic analysis, genome-wide SNP genotypes for 398 of the 666 donors were used, and that subset was treated as a discovery cohort. To decide whether each TCR beta V gene segment behaved as functional or pseudogenic, an earlier analysis of over 500 of the donors relied on high-throughput TCR beta sequencing. Across about 370 genotyped donors of the cohort, an average of approximately 240,000 unique TCR beta nucleotide sequences per donor were sequenced, and approximately 19% of those sequences were non-productive. The number of donors typed differed by locus, with about 629-640 for A, B, C, DRB1 and DQB1, roughly 520 for DQA1, over 600 for DPA1, and approximately 470 for DPB1. The genetic ancestry cluster associated with self-reported Caucasian donors included 81% of the approximately 410 genotyped donors. Here is what the overall study found, with its caveats: Strong co-occurrence of HLA alleles, especially DR and DQ, made assigning TCR associations to individual alleles difficult. A total of 150 or so TCR beta chains were listed by the study as associated with cytomegalovirus. While some public TCRs were present in many individuals, most TCR sequences turned up only very rarely across donors. Broadly in line with IMGT annotations, most TCR beta V segments showed up in productive rearrangements about 87% or about 30% of the time in an earlier analysis of roughly 590 of the donors. According to a later analysis, parvovirus B19, influenza, CMV and Epstein-Barr virus appeared linked to several top co-occurrence clusters. A few of the identified cytomegalovirus-associated TCR beta chains were confirmed in vitro to be specific for cytomegalovirus antigens. In a later genetic analysis, a missense DCLRE1C variant was associated with V-gene and J-gene trimming of TCR beta chains, and the association was replicated in an independent cohort. Roughly uniform sequencing depth across donors was assumed in presence/absence analyses, although this assumption may not hold. Some IMGT-functional V segments, including TRBV6-2 and TRBV6-3, could not be told apart with the 87-base-pair reads, so those segments were excluded. Immune exposure information for the cohort was limited to CMV serostatus. The cohort was sequenced for TCR beta chains only, and without alpha or paired-chain data the features that could be detected were limited. Because HLA typing was unavailable for some donors at each locus, only the typed subset was used in association tests. In a later analysis, HLA-associated TCR beta chains were found to be more clonally expanded and to have lower generation probabilities than equally common non-associated chains. Linkage disequilibrium might explain the correlated functional status among segregating V segments, but an unknown experimental factor could not be ruled out. According to a later analysis, most CMV-associated TCR beta chains appeared to be HLA-restricted, and the HLA associations seemed to be driven largely by CMV exposure. According to a later analysis, TCR association rates differed among HLA loci, with DRB1 alleles showing the most associated TCRs and HLA-C alleles showing the fewest. In both the original and validation cohorts, the classifier was reported to diagnose cytomegalovirus status with high specificity and sensitivity. A further reported finding was that TCR beta sequences accurately predicted the HLA-A and HLA-B alleles for most subjects in the first cohort. A later analysis associated about 17,000 TCR beta sequences with specific HLA alleles at a false discovery rate of 0.05. Compared with the approximately 670-donor mean, donors in an Asian-associated ancestry cluster had fewer N-insertions in productive TCRs, according to a later genetic analysis. The authors suggested that the approach could potentially be extended to other disease states and immunological phenotypes. The sequencing pipeline was judged likely to have produced a cluster of highly shared sequence variants as a technical artifact. The earlier analysis of nearly 600 of the donors excluded over 15 rarely observed V segments, including chromosome 9 orphons, because counts were too low.

The library was built by means of the immunoSEQ multiplex PCR assay. For the multiplex PCR, a mixture combining 60 forward primers for TCR Vbeta segments and 13 reverse primers for TCR Jbeta segments was used. The CDR3 region of rearranged TCR beta genes was amplified from genomic DNA with a multiplex PCR assay. The Illumina HiSeq System was used to sequence the amplified TCR beta libraries as 87-base-pair reads. Regarding the original processing steps: A later analysis counted about 80 million unique TCR beta chains across the 700 or so repertoires, and 9 million to 14 million of these chains were shared by at least two donors. Raw reads were error-corrected and collapsed into unique sequences with a nearest-neighbor algorithm that merged closely related sequences to remove PCR and sequencing errors. To assign V, D and J gene segments, CDR3 sequences were aligned to IMGT reference sequences. For a sequence to be retained, a match of at least six nucleotides was required to both a V gene segment and a J gene segment. A rearrangement was called productive if the CDR3 had no stop codons and remained in frame with V and J, and every other rearrangement was called non-productive. CDR3 was defined according to IMGT convention as the region running from the second conserved V-encoded cysteine to the conserved J-encoded phenylalanine. Sequences without an unambiguous match to a single V gene segment were excluded from the earlier analysis of 587 of the donors. An earlier analysis of some 610 of the donors called V segments functional above 56.7% productive rearrangements and segregating when the between-donor standard deviation exceeded 5%. To diagnose cytomegalovirus status from the catalog of TCR beta chain sequences, a statistical classification framework was built. In a later analysis, V and J genes were assigned by comparing TCR nucleotide sequences against IMGT/GENE-DB human TR gene sequences. The TCRdist pipeline was used in a later analysis to assign CDR3 sequences and most-parsimonious VDJ recombination scenarios. A later analysis defined each TCR beta chain by its CDR3 amino acid sequence plus V-gene family, and excluded reads lacking a unique V-gene family. A later analysis removed roughly 590 highly shared, low-generation-probability nucleotide sequences to deal with suspected cross-contamination and a sequencing artifact. In a later analysis, a clonal expansion index was calculated for each public chain from normalized within-repertoire ranks of inferred template counts. In a later analysis, generation probabilities were computed with a VDJ recombination model fitted to out-of-frame rearrangements, and the resulting probabilities were checked against IGoR. In a later analysis, TCR-TCR, TCR-HLA and TCR-CMV co-occurrence was scored with hypergeometric tests, and a repertoire-size bias correction was applied to TCR pairs. To estimate false discovery rates, a later analysis permuted the HLA or CMV assignments 20 times. In a later analysis, co-occurring TCRs were grouped with DBSCAN, and TCRdist sequence similarity was added when clustering was performed within HLA-allele-positive subsets. Co-occurrence clustering excluded repertoires with fewer than 30,000 or more than 120,000 public chains, plus five with anomalous nucleotide sharing. Not all clones reach the TCRdb copy of this immuneACCESS table, which keeps in-frame sequences only. Checked studies attribute under half of the gap to unresolved V genes and leave the rest unexplained. Clone size and V and J calls were adopted from that table, with D and trimming inferred from the DNA. For this sample there are about 130,000 clones; 70% to 80% appear just once. Of the sample, about 3% is held by the ten largest clones.

The cohort was made up of about 670 healthy bone marrow donors. At the time of sampling, every cohort member was nominally healthy, though immune exposures that went unrecorded were likely present. The donor was CMV seronegative and belonged to the group of more than 300 seronegative cohort members. A peripheral blood sample was collected from each donor, and TCR beta sequencing was performed on peripheral blood mononuclear cells. Genomic DNA was extracted from the blood cell samples with the Qiagen DNeasy Blood Extraction Kit. V and J are truncated by 4 bases and 5 bases respectively, leaving an intervening sequence of 15 bases. CDR3 length: 15 amino acids, cysteine to phenylalanine. Only the CDR3 part of the read is kept: 45 bases, read in frame from the first base. Taken from the germline V gene (reference sequence), the CDR1 and CDR2 loops are SGHNT and YYREEE.

This chain is built from TRBV5-4 and TRBJ1-4, with the D gene not confidently named. Sample: PBMCs. The receptor was isolated from a man aged 30-40 years in good health and CMV-seronegative. The nucleotide sequence reads TGTGCCAGCAGCCCCCGACAAGATCCGAATGAAAAACTGTTTTTT. Its protein product is CASSPRQDPNEKLFF.